Below, one TCR beta chain is given with its context. Its target is unknown. This record comes from a study of resident and recirculating memory T cells in vitiligo. Across the study: Samples were epidermis from two lesional and two nonlesional sites, plus PBMCs.

The germline V gene has CDR1 MNHNS and CDR2 SASEGT. The CDR3 has 14 residues. The ends were cut back, 2 bases at V and 5 bases at J, with 12 bases in the middle. No change in lesions over the prior 6 months defined stable disease. Study-level findings and limits: Non-conserved TCRs across sites and patients suggested distinct clones per lesion. Clonality differed among vitiligo lesions, with no unique dominant clone.

Using immunoSEQ multiplex PCR, the repertoire was profiled, and TCRdb retains in-frame clones only, with some absent. The sample contains roughly 76,000 clones, about nine tenths of which appear only once. The receptor was derived from a male donor with vitiligo. The gene calls are TRBV6-1 and TRBJ1-2; TRBD1 is a possible D gene (5 bases). The sample was blood. The CDR3 region is CASSEQGEEYGYTF. The CDR3 bases are TGTGCCAGCAGTGAACAAGGGGAGGAGTATGGCTACACCTTC.